The 9 T cell receptor beta chains below all came from one sample that was sequenced in a study of human T cells and chemical hapten exposure. MiXCR, applied by TCRdb to the RACE reads, yields one record per CDR3 protein. The sample has under 90,000 distinct CDR3 sequences, 8.5% seen once. This sample's time point: patch test 2, 6 weeks after DPC sensitization. This sample's treatment: therapeutic diphenylcyclopropenone sensitization with weekly scalp DPC. Sample: whole blood, taken in connection with sensitization to the hapten diphenylcyclopropenone (DPC). These receptors all stem from a woman in her fifties or sixties with alopecia areata. Some clones in this sample may be carry-over from other donors' samples.

This rearrangement joins TRBV29-1 to TRBJ2-1; no clear D. Germline lookup yields CDR1 SQVTM and CDR2 ANQGSEA. V lost 7 bases and J 12 bases, leaving 16 bases between the germline ends. The CDR3 is 11 residues long. The CDR3 nucleotides read TGCAGCGCCCGGTTCGGATCCGGGCAGTTCTTC. Its translation is CSARFGSGQFF.

This clonotype was seen only a few times. The genes are TRBV4-2 and TRBJ2-3; D is unclear. The V end lost 3 bases, the J end lost 4 bases, and 8 bases lay between the germline ends. The germline V gene encodes CDR1 LGHNA and CDR2 YNFKEQ. The CDR3 consists of 13 residues. The CDR3 loop is CASSHSPPDTQYF. In DNA, the CDR3 is TGTGCCAGCAGCCATTCTCCCCCAGATACGCAGTATTTT.

This clonotype showed up many times. The chain employs TRBV29-1 and TRBJ1-1; 7 nucleotides line up with TRBD1. Trimming at V came to 3 bases and at J to 2 bases, leaving 3 bases not matched to a gene. The CDR3 spans 13 residues. Per germline, CDR1 SQVTM and CDR2 ANQGSEA. CDR3 region: CSVEEGANTEAFF. In DNA, the CDR3 is TGCAGCGTTGAGGAGGGGGCAAACACTGAAGCTTTCTTT.

The table lists this clonotype with a few counts. The chain carries TRBV12-3 or TRBV12-4 and TRBJ1-4, with TRBD1 matching over 10 bases. V dropped 10 bases and J dropped 11; count of bases not matched to a gene: 10. The CDR3 has 13 residues. CDR3 in amino acids: CATSKGTGDKLFF. Written as DNA, the CDR3 is TGTGCCACCTCCAAGGGGACAGGGGACAAACTGTTTTTT.

This clonotype has just one count. This rearrangement joins TRBV19 to TRBJ2-6, with D uncertain. V lost 0 bases and J lost 4, with 10 bases in between. The CDR3 covers 16 residues. From germline, CDR1 is LNHDA and CDR2 SQIVND (reference sequence). This CDR3 is CASSIDRLAGANVLTF. DNA of the CDR3: TGTGCCAGTAGTATAGATCGGTTGGCAGGGGCCAACGTCCTGACTTTC.

This clonotype was observed a few times. This rearrangement joins TRBV6-1 to TRBJ1-5; TRBD1 is a possible D gene (6 bases). The ends were cut back, 2 bases at V and 7 bases at J, with 12 bases in the middle. The V gene's germline CDR1 is MNHNS and CDR2 SASEGT. CDR3 size: 14 residues. CDR3 bases: TGTGCCAGCAGTGAATGGGGGCGGCGGCAGCCCCAGCATTTT. Translating gives CASSEWGRRQPQHF.

V usage is TRBV5-1 and J usage is TRBJ2-7; 8 bases line up with TRBD1. Germline V gene data show CDR1 as SGHRS and CDR2 as YFSETQ. V shed 4 bases and J 5 bases; nucleotides not matched to a gene: 8. There are 14 residues in the CDR3. The CDR3 DNA reads as TGCGCCAGCAGCCCCAAGGACAGGGCGCACGAGCAGTACTTC. This translates into CASSPKDRAHEQYF. Supplemented by reference TRBV5-1 and TRBJ2-7, the full variable domain reads KAGVTQTPRYLIKTRGQQVTLSCSPISGHRSVSWYQQTPGQGLQFLFEYFSETQRNKGNFPGRFSGRQFSNSRSEMNVSTLELGDSALYLCASSPKDRAHEQYFGPGTRLTVT.

This clonotype showed up many times. The chain combines TRBV5-4 with TRBJ2-1; 13 nucleotides align to TRBD2. This CDR3 comprises 16 residues. The V segment lost 0 bases and the J segment 10 bases; nucleotides outside the gene matches: 7. Germline CDR1 reads SGHNT; CDR2 reads YYREEE (reference sequence). The CDR3 is CASSLAGLAGEKEQFF. The DNA for the CDR3 is TGTGCCAGCAGCTTGGCCGGACTAGCGGGAGAAAAGGAGCAGTTCTTC.

This clonotype was recorded at least ten times. This chain links TRBV28 with TRBJ2-7; possibly TRBD1 for D (8 bases). This CDR3 contains 14 residues. V lost 5 bases, J lost 4 bases, and 15 bases lay in between. CDR1 and CDR2 (germline): MDHEN, SYDVKM. The CDR3 here is CASSTTGGGYEQYF. CDR3 coding DNA: TGTGCCAGCAGTACAACAGGGGGGGGGTACGAGCAGTACTTC.